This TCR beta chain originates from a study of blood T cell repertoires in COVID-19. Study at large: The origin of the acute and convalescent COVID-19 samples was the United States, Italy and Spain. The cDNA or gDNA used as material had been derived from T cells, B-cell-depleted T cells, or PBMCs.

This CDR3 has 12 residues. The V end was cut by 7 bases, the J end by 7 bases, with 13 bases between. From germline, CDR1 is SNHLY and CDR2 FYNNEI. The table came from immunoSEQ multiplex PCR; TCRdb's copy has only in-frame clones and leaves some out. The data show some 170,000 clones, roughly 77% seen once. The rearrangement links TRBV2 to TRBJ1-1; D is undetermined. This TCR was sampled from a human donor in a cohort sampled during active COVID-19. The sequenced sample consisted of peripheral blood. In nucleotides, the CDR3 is TGTGCCAGCATCCGCATGGACTTTGAAGCTTTCTTT. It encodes CASIRMDFEAFF.